This T cell receptor beta chain originates from a study of regulatory T cells in long-lasting Graves disease. Overall study results and limits: Gene preferences differed: TRBV28, TRBJ1-2, TRBJ2-5 in persistent cases.

Stated time point: newly diagnosed GD, antithyroid drugs for less than 3 months. PBMC RNA served as the TCR library source. There are many counts of this clonotype. Its antigen is unknown. This CDR3 has 15 residues. V dropped 2 bases and J dropped 2 bases, with 12 bases sitting between them. CDR1 MNHEY and CDR2 SVGAGI come from the germline V gene. Investigators prepared the TCR beta libraries by applying iRepertoire HTBI primers and Arm-PCR of CDR3 regions. TCRdb re-derived calls from the multiplex PCR reads in MiXCR, one entry per CDR3 protein. The profile shows approximately 400,000 distinct CDR3 sequences, roughly a sixth of them singletons.

Sequenced material: peripheral blood mononuclear cells (PBMCs), taken at new diagnosis, from a patient treated with antithyroid drugs. The receptor was isolated from a female donor with Graves disease. The chain couples TRBV6-5 to TRBJ1-2; D is possibly TRBD1 (6 bases). The CDR3 DNA is TGTGCCAGCAGTTACAACCCCGGACAGAACTATGGCTACACCTTC. Translated, it gives CASSYNPGQNYGYTF.